A selection of T cell receptor beta chains follows, all from one sample in a study of blood T cells in healthy people across ages. TCRdb recomputed calls from the 5' RACE reads with MiXCR, one row per CDR3 protein. The profile covers hundreds of thousands of distinct CDR3 sequences, with about 51% appearing a single time and about 13% taken by the ten largest. Sequenced material: blood. These receptors were collected from a woman at least 80 years old in good health. CDR3s include the opening cysteine and the closing phenylalanine or tryptophan. A D gene is named only where the DNA matches it firmly. Clone sizes are given selectively: once, few, many, or a class where the clone is expanded.

TRBJ2-7 | many | TRBV28 | - | CASSLLDGSITYEQYF | TGTGCCAGCAGTTTATTGGACGGATCAATAACCTACGAGCAGTACTTC
TRBJ2-7 | many | TRBV18 | - | CASSPATYEQYF | TGTGCCAGCTCACCCGCTACATACGAGCAGTACTTC
TRBJ1-6 | - | TRBV12-3/TRBV12-4 | - | CASVWRGSSYNSPLHF | TGTGCCAGCGTTTGGAGGGGGTCGAGCTATAATTCACCCCTCCACTTT
TRBJ2-7 | - | TRBV7-9 | - | CAGFYQGEQYF | TGTGCCGGATTCTATCAGGGCGAGCAGTACTTC
TRBJ1-1 | - | TRBV29-1 | - | CSVGDLEAFF | TGCAGCGTTGGTGATCTAGAAGCTTTCTTT
TRBJ1-5 | many | TRBV28 | - | CASMPSAYSNQPQHF | TGTGCCAGCATGCCTTCAGCTTATAGCAATCAGCCCCAGCATTTT
TRBJ2-7 | - | TRBV3-1 | TRBD2 | CASSHSGLAYSYEQYF | TGTGCCAGCAGCCACTCGGGACTAGCCTACTCCTACGAGCAGTACTTC
TRBJ2-2 | - | TRBV7-7 | - | CASSPRPAGELFF | TGTGCTAGCAGCCCTAGGCCCGCCGGGGAGCTGTTTTTT
TRBJ1-6 | - | TRBV10-3 | TRBD1 | CAISPGTAGSPLHF | TGTGCCATCAGCCCAGGGACAGCGGGCTCACCCCTCCACTTT
TRBJ1-4 | few | TRBV12-3/TRBV12-4 | - | CASSAQTTNEKLFF | TGTGCCAGCAGTGCCCAGACAACTAATGAAAAACTGTTTTTT
TRBJ2-5 | few | TRBV10-3 | TRBD1 | CAIRGQGRQETQYF | TGTGCCATCAGGGGACAGGGGCGCCAAGAGACCCAGTACTTC
TRBJ2-2 | - | TRBV10-3 | - | CASAEPGELFF | TGTGCCTCCGCGGAGCCCGGGGAGCTGTTTTTT
TRBJ2-5 | - | TRBV10-3 | - | CATRGDYNEQYF | TGTGCCACCAGGGGGGACTACAATGAGCAGTACTTC
TRBJ1-1 | - | TRBV10-3 | - | CAISASQPHTEAFF | TGTGCCATCAGTGCTTCCCAACCCCACACTGAAGCTTTCTTT
TRBJ2-5 | - | TRBV7-2 | - | CASSPRTKRETQYF | TGTGCCAGCAGCCCGAGGACCAAGCGAGAGACCCAGTACTTC
TRBJ2-6 | - | TRBV15 | TRBD2 | CATSGDVANVLTF | TGTGCCACTAGCGGGGATGTGGCCAACGTCCTGACTTTC
TRBJ1-2 | - | TRBV10-3 | TRBD1 | CAISEAQGASYGYTF | TGTGCCATCAGTGAGGCCCAGGGGGCGTCGTATGGCTACACCTTC
TRBJ1-1 | - | TRBV12-3/TRBV12-4 | - | CASSHGGSSEAFF | TGTGCCAGCAGTCACGGGGGGAGCTCTGAAGCTTTCTTT
TRBJ2-2 | - | TRBV20-1 | TRBD2 | CSASGTSRTGELFF | TGCAGTGCCTCCGGGACTAGCAGGACCGGGGAGCTGTTTTTT
TRBJ2-5 | - | TRBV28 | - | CASSLLMGSQETQYF | TGTGCCAGCAGTTTGTTGATGGGGTCCCAAGAGACCCAGTACTTC
TRBJ1-2 | - | TRBV24-1 | TRBD1 | CATSDRRTGNYGYTF | TGTGCCACCAGTGATCGCAGGACAGGGAACTATGGCTACACCTTC
TRBJ2-3 | - | TRBV7-2 | - | CASSLRLANTDTQYF | TGTGCCAGCAGCTTAAGGCTAGCGAACACAGATACGCAGTATTTT
TRBJ2-3 | - | TRBV6-6 | TRBD1 | CASSQRTGLHGADTQYF | TGTGCCAGCAGTCAACGGACAGGCCTCCATGGGGCAGATACGCAGTATTTT
TRBJ2-1 | many | TRBV7-9 | TRBD2 | CASTRGGGINEQFF | TGTGCCAGCACCCGTGGCGGGGGGATCAATGAGCAGTTCTTC
TRBJ1-5 | few | TRBV12-2 | - | CASRLSAGDSNQPQHF | TGTGCAAGTCGCTTATCGGCAGGGGATAGCAATCAGCCCCAGCATTTT
TRBJ2-5 | many | TRBV5-5 | TRBD1 | CASSQGQQETQYF | TGTGCCAGCAGCCAGGGACAGCAAGAGACCCAGTACTTC
TRBJ2-7 | many | TRBV6-5 | - | CASSDAGILYEQYF | TGTGCCAGCAGTGACGCCGGGATACTATACGAGCAGTACTTC
TRBJ1-6 | - | TRBV10-2 | - | CASSVVGQGASPPHF | -
TRBJ1-5 | few | TRBV12-3/TRBV12-4 | - | CASGQAESGNQPQHF | TGTGCCAGCGGTCAGGCTGAATCAGGCAATCAGCCCCAGCATTTT
TRBJ1-1 | - | TRBV12-3/TRBV12-4 | - | CSSSRGSPNPGTEAFF | TGTTCCAGCAGCCGGGGTAGCCCGAACCCGGGCACTGAAGCTTTCTTT
TRBJ1-1 | - | TRBV24-1 | - | CATSGLPWTEAFF | TGTGCCACCTCAGGGTTACCCTGGACTGAAGCTTTCTTT
TRBJ2-7 | - | TRBV7-9 | TRBD2 | CASSFTSGSFNEQYF | TGTGCCAGCAGCTTCACTAGCGGGAGCTTCAACGAGCAGTACTTC
TRBJ2-7 | many | TRBV2 | - | CASREVRREQYF | TGTGCCAGCAGAGAGGTTAGGAGGGAGCAGTACTTC
TRBJ1-5 | many | TRBV6-6 | - | CASSDTGKGDQPQHF | TGTGCCAGCAGTGACACAGGGAAAGGGGATCAGCCCCAGCATTTT
TRBJ2-1 | many | TRBV5-1 | - | CASSLDGSSYNEQFF | TGTGCCAGCAGCTTAGACGGGAGCTCCTACAATGAGCAGTTCTTC
TRBJ2-5 | many | TRBV7-9 | TRBD2 | CASSPQLAGVETQYF | TGTGCCAGCAGCCCTCAACTAGCGGGGGTGGAGACCCAGTACTTC
TRBJ2-1 | many | TRBV28 | TRBD2 | CASSVLAGEGNEQFF | TGTGCCAGCAGCGTCCTAGCGGGAGAGGGCAATGAGCAGTTCTTC
TRBJ1-4 | - | TRBV20-1 | - | CSARENREKLFF | TGCAGTGCTAGAGAAAACAGGGAAAAACTGTTTTTT
TRBJ2-1 | many | TRBV3-1 | TRBD1 | CASSQGDRRYNEQFF | TGTGCCAGCAGCCAAGGGGACAGACGATACAATGAGCAGTTCTTC
TRBJ2-1 | - | TRBV5-1 | TRBD2 | CASGFGLAGDYNEQFF | TGCGCCAGCGGATTTGGACTAGCGGGGGACTACAATGAGCAGTTCTTC
TRBJ2-2 | many | TRBV20-1 | - | CSARVRPTNTGELFF | TGCAGTGCTAGAGTCCGACCGACGAACACCGGGGAGCTGTTTTTT
TRBJ2-3 | - | TRBV7-8 | - | CASSLRTALSTDTQYF | TGTGCCAGCAGCTTGCGGACAGCCCTATCCACAGATACGCAGTATTTT